This entry lists 30 T cell receptor beta chains sequenced from one sample in a study of regulatory T cells in long-lasting Graves disease. Time point in this sample: persistent/refractory GD, antithyroid drugs over 5 years with positive TRAb. The TCR library was made from RNA that had been extracted from PBMCs in TRIzol. Building the TCR beta libraries relied on iRepertoire HTBI primers, and CDR3 regions underwent Arm-PCR. In TCRdb, the multiplex PCR reads were re-called with MiXCR into one record per CDR3 protein. This table holds 310,000 or so distinct CDR3 sequences, roughly a fifth found once. Sequenced here: peripheral blood mononuclear cells (PBMCs), sampled when the disease was refractory, from a patient treated with antithyroid drugs. Source of these receptors: a female donor with Graves disease.

This clonotype has a handful of counts. The chain joins TRBV6-1 to TRBJ1-5; a possible D gene is TRBD1 (5 bases). The CDR3 loop spans 13 amino acids. Trimming removed 8 bases from V and 5 bases from J, with 13 bases in between. The germline V gene has CDR1 MNHNS and CDR2 SASEGT. The CDR3 loop is CASSPGGDQPQHF. The CDR3 DNA is TGTGCCAGCTCACCGGGGGGGGATCAGCCCCAGCATTTT.

This clonotype was detected ten times or more. V is TRBV5-1 and J is TRBJ2-7, with D possibly called TRBD1 or TRBD2 (6 bases each). The CDR3 contains 15 residues. V lost 4 bases and J lost 5, with 19 bases in between. The germline V gene has CDR1 SGHRS and CDR2 YFSETQ. The CDR3 sequence: CASSPPQGRGDEQYF. The DNA for the CDR3 is TGCGCCAGCAGCCCACCACAGGGTAGGGGGGACGAGCAGTACTTC.

This clonotype was picked up many times. The chain links TRBV6-1 to TRBJ1-1, with 8 bases fitting TRBD1. The CDR3 is made up of 14 amino acids. The V gene end was trimmed by 8 bases and the J gene end by 4 bases; junction bases not matched to a gene: 9. The germline CDR1 and CDR2 sequences are MNHNS and SASEGT. In DNA form, the CDR3 reads TGTGCCAGCGTAAGTCCAGGGGGCCCCACTGAAGCTTTCTTT. Protein: CASVSPGGPTEAFF.

The CDR3 DNA sequence: TGTGCCAGCAGCTTAGGATCCGGGGCAGATACGCAGTATTTT. Protein: CASSLGSGADTQYF. The V gene is TRBV7-9, the J gene TRBJ2-3, with a tentative D call TRBD2 (5 bases). The CDR3 extends over 14 amino acids. CDR1 is SEHNR, CDR2 FQNEAQ, per germline (reference sequence). V was clipped by 1 base and J by 4 bases, with 9 bases between them.

This chain links TRBV28 with TRBJ1-1, with 8 bases fitting TRBD1. Germline values: CDR1 MDHEN, CDR2 SYDVKM. The CDR3 sequence is 16 residues long. V dropped 4 bases and J dropped 5; count of bases not matched to a gene: 12. The CDR3 reads CASSSPPPGGRTEAFF. CDR3 in DNA: TGTGCCAGCAGTTCACCCCCCCCAGGGGGCCGGACTGAAGCTTTCTTT.

The chain couples TRBV5-6 to TRBJ1-6; 7 bases match TRBD1. The germline V gene has CDR1 SGHDT and CDR2 YYEEEE. V shed 1 base, J shed 9 bases, and the junction held 4 bases outside the gene matches. The CDR3 consists of 14 residues. The CDR3 spells CASSLWQGGSPLHF. The DNA of the CDR3 is TGTGCCAGCAGCTTGTGGCAGGGGGGTTCACCCCTCCACTTT.

This clonotype was recorded at least ten times. The chain carries TRBV11-2 and TRBJ1-2; 7 nucleotides align to TRBD1. The V gene's germline CDR1 is SGHAT and CDR2 FQNNGV. The CDR3 runs 14 residues. J lost 0 bases, V lost 5 bases, and 3 bases had no gene match. CDR3 sequence: CASSRTGPNYGYTF. CDR3 nucleotide sequence: TGTGCCAGCAGCCGGACAGGACCTAACTATGGCTACACCTTC.

The table lists this clonotype with a few counts. An end of the junction does not agree with germline; a read error may underlie this. This chain uses TRBV28 with TRBJ2-5, with a possible D match to TRBD2 (6 bases). Germline values: CDR1 MDHEN, CDR2 SYDVKM. The CDR3 runs 14 residues. CDR3 DNA sequence: TGTGCCAGCAATTTATTCGGGAGACAAGAGACCCAGTACTTC. As protein: CASNLFGRQETQYF.

V usage is TRBV4-1 and J usage is TRBJ1-3, with 7 bases that match TRBD1. Unmatched junction bases numbered 12, after V lost 0 bases and J lost 4 bases. The CDR3 consists of 18 residues. Germline CDR1 reads MGHRA; CDR2 reads YSYEKL. CDR3 sequence (DNA): TGCGCCAGCAGCCAAGAGCCCTCAGGGGGTGTACAAGGAAACACCATATATTTT. Its protein is CASSQEPSGGVQGNTIYF.

On this clonotype: A far larger clone is a single base away, which makes a read error likely. The chain joins TRBV11-3 to TRBJ1-1; no clear D gene. The germline V gene has CDR1 SGHNT and CDR2 YENEEA. The CDR3 is 12 residues long. Trimming left V 5 bases short and J 4 bases short, with 8 bases between. The CDR3 reads CASSPTLTEAFF. The CDR3 DNA sequence: TGTGCCAGCAGCCCAACTCTCACTGAAGCTTTCTTT.

In this sample, this clonotype turned up many times. The chain links TRBV6-1 to TRBJ2-7, with 7 bases identical to TRBD1. The length of the CDR3 is 16 residues. CDR1 and CDR2 from the germline V gene are MNHNS and SASEGT. The trim removed 4 bases at V and 1 base at J, leaving 10 bases unmatched. CDR3 amino acids: CASSALRQGSSYEQYF. The CDR3 nucleotides read TGTGCCAGCAGTGCTCTGCGACAGGGTTCTTCCTACGAGCAGTACTTC.

In this sample, this clonotype turned up many times. V and J are TRBV20-1 and TRBJ1-5; no clear D gene. The ends were cut back, 3 bases at V and 0 bases at J, with 12 bases in the middle. The CDR3 spans 15 residues. The germline CDR1 and CDR2 sequences are DFQATT and SNEGSKA (reference sequence). This CDR3 is CSASRGRSSNQPQHF. CDR3 DNA sequence: TGCAGTGCTAGTCGCGGTCGAAGTAGCAATCAGCCCCAGCATTTT.

This clonotype was observed many times. The chain recombines TRBV19 with TRBJ2-2, with TRBD1 identical over 11 bases. Looked up from germline, CDR1 is LNHDA and CDR2 is SQIVND (reference sequence). This CDR3 contains 16 residues. V shed 5 bases and J 4 bases; nucleotides not matched to a gene: 6. The CDR3 reads CASSPRTGGFTGELFF. CDR3 DNA: TGTGCCAGTAGTCCCCGGACAGGGGGCTTCACCGGGGAGCTGTTTTTT.

This clonotype was seen a handful of times. With a much larger clone just one base away, this may be a read error. The CDR3 loop reads CASSYSYPNQPQHF. CDR3 in DNA: TGTGCCAGCAGTTACTCGTATCCCAATCAGCCCCAGCATTTT. The chain couples TRBV6-2 or TRBV6-3 to TRBJ1-5; D gene ambiguous. The germline V and J ends were trimmed by 0 bases and 3 bases, with 6 bases remaining between them. Germline CDR1 and CDR2: MNHEY and SVGEGT. CDR3 length: 14 amino acids.

This rearrangement joins TRBV18 to TRBJ1-4, with 8 bases fitting TRBD1. V lost 4 bases to trimming and J lost 4 bases; unmatched junction nucleotides: 2. The germline CDR1 and CDR2 sequences are KGHSH and LQKENI. The CDR3 loop spans 14 amino acids. This chain's CDR3 is CASSRTGSNEKLFF. The CDR3 DNA is TGTGCCAGCTCACGGACAGGGAGTAATGAAAAACTGTTTTTT.

This clonotype was recorded many times. The V and J genes are TRBV3-1 and TRBJ2-5; a possible D gene is TRBD1 (5 bases). The V gene lost 0 bases and the J gene lost 5 bases, with 13 bases spanning the gap. This CDR3 has 15 amino acids. The germline V gene has CDR1 LGHDT and CDR2 YNNKEL (reference sequence). CDR3 amino acids: CASSQDGASVETQYF. The DNA for the CDR3 is TGTGCCAGCAGCCAAGATGGGGCATCGGTGGAGACCCAGTACTTC.

This clonotype has a count of ten or more. This sequence joins TRBV7-3 and TRBJ2-5, with a possible D match to TRBD1 (6 bases). Germline-derived CDR1 and CDR2 are SGHTA and FQGTGA. The germline V and J ends were trimmed by 2 bases and 5 bases, with 9 bases remaining between them. The CDR3 has 13 amino acids. CDR3 amino acids: CASSLSGVETQYF. CDR3 coding DNA: TGTGCCAGCAGCTTATCAGGGGTGGAGACCCAGTACTTC.

This clonotype was seen repeatedly, ten times or more. J is TRBJ2-5 and V is TRBV20-1; D call uncertain. Germline CDR1 DFQATT, CDR2 SNEGSKA (reference sequence). V shed 0 bases and J shed 4 bases, with 12 bases lying between them. This CDR3 spans 14 amino acids. CDR3 nucleotides: TGCAGTGCTAGAGATACCTCCCCCCCAGAGACCCAGTACTTC. Its protein product is CSARDTSPPETQYF.

The chain joins TRBV5-1 to TRBJ1-3, with D possibly TRBD1 on 5 matching bases. CDR3 length equals 16 residues. Germline CDR1 is SGHRS and CDR2 is YFSETQ. V dropped 0 bases and J dropped 4 bases, with 14 bases sitting between them. The CDR3, as DNA: TGCGCCAGCAGCTTGGATGGGGGAAACTCCGGAAACACCATATATTTT. Translating gives CASSLDGGNSGNTIYF. The variable domain in full, with the rest retrieved from reference TRBV5-1 and TRBJ1-3, is KAGVTQTPRYLIKTRGQQVTLSCSPISGHRSVSWYQQTPGQGLQFLFEYFSETQRNKGNFPGRFSGRQFSNSRSEMNVSTLELGDSALYLCASSLDGGNSGNTIYFGEGSWLTVV.

This clonotype was counted at least ten times. The rearrangement links TRBV6-1 to TRBJ2-5, with TRBD2 matching over 8 bases. Germline assignment: CDR1 MNHNS and CDR2 SASEGT. V trimming: 7 bases; J trimming: 3 bases; junction bases outside the gene matches: 16. CDR3 length equals 17 residues. The CDR3 sequence: CASTSGAGDRGKETQYF. CDR3 DNA sequence: TGTGCCAGCACCTCCGGAGCGGGGGACCGGGGGAAAGAGACCCAGTACTTC.

This clonotype was found many times. The chain carries TRBV7-9 and TRBJ1-1; TRBD1 agrees at 8 bases. This CDR3 is 13 amino acids long. V shed 6 bases, J shed 7 bases, and the junction held 7 bases outside the gene matches. CDR1 and CDR2 from the germline V gene are SEHNR and FQNEAQ (reference sequence). This CDR3 is CASRLAGGDEAFF. In nucleotides, the CDR3 is TGTGCCAGCAGGCTAGCAGGGGGCGATGAAGCTTTCTTT.

In this sample, this clonotype turned up a few times. V and J are TRBV6-5 and TRBJ1-3; tentatively, D is TRBD1 (5 bases). Trimming removed 2 bases from V and 0 bases from J, with 8 bases in between. Looked up from germline, CDR1 is MNHEY and CDR2 is SVGAGI. CDR3 size: 15 residues. In nucleotides, the CDR3 is TGTGCCAGCAGTTACCAGGGAGTCTCTGGAAACACCATATATTTT. It translates to CASSYQGVSGNTIYF.

Points on this clonotype: One end of the junction does not line up with germline, which may come from a read error. V is TRBV2 and J is TRBJ1-1; D is undetermined. The germline V gene has CDR1 SNHLY and CDR2 FYNNEI. This CDR3 spans 13 amino acids. DNA of the CDR3: TGCGCCAGCAGTGAGTCGCGGGTTGCTGAAGCTTTCTTT. Protein sequence: CASSESRVAEAFF.

This chain joins TRBV4-1 and TRBJ1-2, with D tentatively TRBD1 (5 bases). Germline CDR1 reads MGHRA; CDR2 reads YSYEKL. V lost 0 bases, J lost 4 bases, and 15 bases lay in between. The CDR3 runs to 16 residues. This CDR3 reads CASSQEFAGTLYGYTF. DNA of the CDR3: TGCGCCAGCAGCCAAGAATTTGCGGGGACGCTCTATGGCTACACCTTC.

This clonotype was seen only a few times. The chain uses TRBV30 and TRBJ2-7, with TRBD2 matching 13 bases. CDR3 length: 14 amino acids. The V gene's germline CDR1 is GTSNPN and CDR2 SVGIG (reference sequence). J gave up 2 bases and V 8 bases, and 6 bases lay outside the gene matches. CDR3 sequence: CAGTSGIQPYEQYF. Written as DNA, the CDR3 is TGTGCCGGGACTAGCGGGATCCAACCCTACGAGCAGTACTTC.

The genes are TRBV18 and TRBJ1-1; D gene ambiguous. This CDR3 comprises 16 residues. Germline CDR1 reads KGHSH; CDR2 reads LQKENI. Trimming cost V 0 bases and J 4 bases, with 15 bases left between them. The CDR3 sequence: CASSPPSVGRRTEAFF. CDR3 nucleotides: TGTGCCAGCTCACCACCGTCGGTCGGGCGGCGCACTGAAGCTTTCTTT.

This clonotype came up many times. The chain joins TRBV11-2 to TRBJ2-2, with a tentative D call TRBD1 (6 bases). The V end was cut by 4 bases, the J end by 1 base, with 16 bases between. Per germline, CDR1 SGHAT and CDR2 FQNNGV. CDR3 length: 17 residues. CDR3 nucleotide sequence: TGTGCCAGCAGCTCCCCTAGCTGGGGGCGGAACACCGGGGAGCTGTTTTTT. As protein: CASSSPSWGRNTGELFF. The whole variable domain, remainder taken from reference TRBV11-2 and TRBJ2-2, is EAGVAQSPRYKIIEKRQSVAFWCNPISGHATLYWYQQILGQGPKLLIQFQNNGVVDDSQLPKDRFSAERLKGVDSTLKIQPAKLEDSAVYLCASSSPSWGRNTGELFFGEGSRLTVL.

There are many counts of this clonotype. The V gene is TRBV10-3, the J gene TRBJ1-1; 9 nucleotides match TRBD1. The V gene end was trimmed by 6 bases and the J gene end by 4 bases; junction bases not matched to a gene: 9. The CDR3 is 15 residues long. Germline V CDR1 and CDR2: ENHRY, SYGVKD. For the CDR3, the DNA is TGTGCCATCAGAAATACAGGGGGCGATGGCACTGAAGCTTTCTTT. This translates into CAIRNTGGDGTEAFF.

In regard to this clonotype: At one boundary the junction diverges from the germline segment, which might be a read error. V and J are TRBV6-2 or TRBV6-3 and TRBJ1-6; the match to TRBD1 covers 8 bases. CDR1 is MNHEY, CDR2 SVGEGT, per germline. The CDR3 is 15 residues long. The CDR3: CASSYLGQGGSPPHF. The CDR3, as DNA: TGTGCCAGCAGTTACCTAGGACAGGGAGGATCACCCCCCCACTTT.

This clonotype was seen at least ten times. As DNA, the CDR3 is TGTGCCAGCAGCGACAGGGCCTCTTCTGGAAACACCATATATTTT. Protein: CASSDRASSGNTIYF. This rearrangement joins TRBV2 to TRBJ1-3, with 7 positions matching TRBD1. V dropped 6 bases and J dropped 1; count of bases not matched to a gene: 6. This CDR3 region has 15 residues. Germline V gene data show CDR1 as SNHLY and CDR2 as FYNNEI. Filled out from reference TRBV2 and TRBJ1-3, the complete variable domain reads EPEVTQTPSHQVTQMGQEVILRCVPISNHLYFYWYRQILGQKVEFLVSFYNNEISEKSEIFDDQFSVERPDGSNFTLKIRSTKLEDSAMYFCASSDRASSGNTIYFGEGSWLTVV.